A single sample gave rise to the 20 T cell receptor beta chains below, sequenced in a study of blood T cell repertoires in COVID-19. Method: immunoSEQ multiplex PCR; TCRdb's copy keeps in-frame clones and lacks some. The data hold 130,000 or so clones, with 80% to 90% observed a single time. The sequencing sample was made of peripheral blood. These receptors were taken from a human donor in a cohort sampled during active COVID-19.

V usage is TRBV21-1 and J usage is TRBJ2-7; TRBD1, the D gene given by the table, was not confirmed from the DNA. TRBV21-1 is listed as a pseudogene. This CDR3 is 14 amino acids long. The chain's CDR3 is CASSNPQVTYEQYF. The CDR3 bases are TGTGCCAGCAGCAACCCCCAGGTGACCTACGAGCAGTACTTC.

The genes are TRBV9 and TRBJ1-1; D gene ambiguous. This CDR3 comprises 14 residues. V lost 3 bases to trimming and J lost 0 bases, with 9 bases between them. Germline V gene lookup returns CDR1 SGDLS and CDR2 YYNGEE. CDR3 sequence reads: CASSGSPMNTEAFF. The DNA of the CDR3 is TGTGCCAGCAGCGGGAGTCCCATGAACACTGAAGCTTTCTTT.

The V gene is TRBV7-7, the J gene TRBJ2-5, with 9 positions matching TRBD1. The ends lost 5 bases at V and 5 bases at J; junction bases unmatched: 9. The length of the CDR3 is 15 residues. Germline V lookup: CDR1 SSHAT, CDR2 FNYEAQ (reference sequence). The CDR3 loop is CASSPGTGRTETQYF. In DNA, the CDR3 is TGTGCCAGCAGCCCGGGGACAGGGAGGACGGAGACCCAGTACTTC.

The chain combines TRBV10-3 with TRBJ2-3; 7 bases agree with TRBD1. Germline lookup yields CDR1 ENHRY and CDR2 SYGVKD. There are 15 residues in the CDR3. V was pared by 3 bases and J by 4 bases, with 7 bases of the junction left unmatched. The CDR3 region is CAISDRTGLADTQYF. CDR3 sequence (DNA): TGTGCCATCAGTGACAGGACAGGTTTGGCAGATACGCAGTATTTT.

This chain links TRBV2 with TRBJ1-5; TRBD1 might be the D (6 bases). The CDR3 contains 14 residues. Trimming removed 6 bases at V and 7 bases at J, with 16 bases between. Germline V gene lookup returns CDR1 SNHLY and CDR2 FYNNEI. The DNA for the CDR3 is TGTGCCAGCAGCCGGGATGGGGGCGGGCAGCCCCAGCATTTT. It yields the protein CASSRDGGGQPQHF.

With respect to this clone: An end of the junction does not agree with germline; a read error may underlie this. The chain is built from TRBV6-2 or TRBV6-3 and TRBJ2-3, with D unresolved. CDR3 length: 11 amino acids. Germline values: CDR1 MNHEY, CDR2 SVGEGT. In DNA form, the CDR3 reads TGTGCCAGCAGTTACTCGCCAAAGCTGCATTTT. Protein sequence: CASSYSPKLHF.

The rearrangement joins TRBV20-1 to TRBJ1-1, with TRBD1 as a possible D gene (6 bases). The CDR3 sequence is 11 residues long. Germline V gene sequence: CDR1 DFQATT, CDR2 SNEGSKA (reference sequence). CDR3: CRPRGGPEAFF. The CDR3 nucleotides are TGCAGGCCTCGGGGGGGGCCTGAAGCTTTCTTT.

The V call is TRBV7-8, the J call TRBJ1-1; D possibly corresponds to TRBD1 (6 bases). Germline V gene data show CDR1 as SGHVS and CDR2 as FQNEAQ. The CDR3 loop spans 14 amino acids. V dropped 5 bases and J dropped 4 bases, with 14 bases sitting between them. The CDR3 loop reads CASSAASRGTEAFF. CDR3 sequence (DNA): TGTGCCAGCAGCGCCGCCTCCAGGGGCACTGAAGCTTTCTTT.

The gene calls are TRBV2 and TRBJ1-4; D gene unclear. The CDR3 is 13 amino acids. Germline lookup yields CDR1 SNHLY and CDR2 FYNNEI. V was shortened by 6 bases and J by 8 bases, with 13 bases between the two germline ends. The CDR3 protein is CASRPRVGEKLFF. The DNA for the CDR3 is TGTGCCAGCAGGCCCCGGGTTGGCGAAAAACTGTTTTTT.

The CDR3 protein is CASSGGGAGETQYF. For the CDR3, the DNA is TGTGCCAGCAGTGGCGGGGGGGCCGGGGAGACCCAGTACTTC. V and J are TRBV6-6 and TRBJ2-5, with 9 bases that match TRBD2. V lost 5 bases, J lost 5 bases, and 6 bases stayed unmatched. CDR1 and CDR2 from the germline V gene are MNHNY and SVGAGI (reference sequence). This CDR3 has 14 amino acids.

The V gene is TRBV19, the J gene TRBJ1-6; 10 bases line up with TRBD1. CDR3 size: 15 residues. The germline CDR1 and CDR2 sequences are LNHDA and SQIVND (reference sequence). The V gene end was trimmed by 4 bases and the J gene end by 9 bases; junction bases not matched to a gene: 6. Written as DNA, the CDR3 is TGTGCCAGTAGTAAGACAGGGGGCACCAGTTCACCCCTCCACTTT. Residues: CASSKTGGTSSPLHF.

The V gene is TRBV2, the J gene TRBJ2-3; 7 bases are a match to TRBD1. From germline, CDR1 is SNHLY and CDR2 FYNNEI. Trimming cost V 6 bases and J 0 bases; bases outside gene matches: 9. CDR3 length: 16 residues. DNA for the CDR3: TGTGCCAGCAGGACAACCGGGACAGTCAGCACAGATACGCAGTATTTT. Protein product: CASRTTGTVSTDTQYF.

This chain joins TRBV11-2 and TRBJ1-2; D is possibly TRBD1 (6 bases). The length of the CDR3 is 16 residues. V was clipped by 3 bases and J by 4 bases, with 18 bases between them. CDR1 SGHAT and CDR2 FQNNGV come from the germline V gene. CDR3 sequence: CASSFLRGAPGYGYTF. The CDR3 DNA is TGTGCCAGCAGCTTTCTCAGGGGCGCGCCGGGCTATGGCTACACCTTC.

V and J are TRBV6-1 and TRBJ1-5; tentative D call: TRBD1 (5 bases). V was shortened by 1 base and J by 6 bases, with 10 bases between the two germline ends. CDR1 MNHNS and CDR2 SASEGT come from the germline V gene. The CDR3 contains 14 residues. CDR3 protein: CASSEVRAPQPQHF. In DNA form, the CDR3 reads TGTGCCAGCAGTGAAGTCAGGGCTCCTCAGCCCCAGCATTTT.

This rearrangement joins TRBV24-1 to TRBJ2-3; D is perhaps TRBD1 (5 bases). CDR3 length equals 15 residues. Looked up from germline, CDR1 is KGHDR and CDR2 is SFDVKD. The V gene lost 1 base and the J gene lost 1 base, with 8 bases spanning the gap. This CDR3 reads CATSDFGRGTDTQYF. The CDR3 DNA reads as TGTGCCACCAGTGATTTTGGCAGGGGCACAGATACGCAGTATTTT.

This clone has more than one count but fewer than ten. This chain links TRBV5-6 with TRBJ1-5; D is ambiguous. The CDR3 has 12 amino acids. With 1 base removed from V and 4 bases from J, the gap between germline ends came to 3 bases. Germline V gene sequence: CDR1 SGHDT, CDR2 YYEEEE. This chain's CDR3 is CASSLLNQPQHF. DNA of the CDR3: TGTGCCAGCAGCTTGTTAAATCAGCCCCAGCATTTT.

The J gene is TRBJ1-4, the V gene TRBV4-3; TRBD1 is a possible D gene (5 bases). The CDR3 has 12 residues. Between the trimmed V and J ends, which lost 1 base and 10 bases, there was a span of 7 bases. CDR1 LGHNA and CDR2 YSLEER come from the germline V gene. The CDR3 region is CASSQGQRKLFF. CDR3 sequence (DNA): TGCGCCAGCAGCCAAGGACAGCGAAAACTGTTTTTT.

CDR3 sequence reads: CASSLVGPGTGELFF. The DNA of the CDR3 is TGTGCCAGCAGCTTGGTGGGGCCAGGCACCGGGGAGCTGTTTTTT. V is TRBV28 and J is TRBJ2-2; possibly TRBD1 for D (5 bases). Trimming left V 6 bases short and J 4 bases short, with 15 bases between. Germline V CDR1 and CDR2: MDHEN, SYDVKM. This CDR3 region has 15 residues.

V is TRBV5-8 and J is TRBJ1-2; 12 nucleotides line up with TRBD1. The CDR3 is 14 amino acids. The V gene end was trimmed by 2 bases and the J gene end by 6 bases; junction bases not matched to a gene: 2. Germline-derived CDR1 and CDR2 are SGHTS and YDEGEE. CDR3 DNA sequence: TGTGCCAGCAGCTTCGGGACAGGGGGCCATGGCTACACCTTC. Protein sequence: CASSFGTGGHGYTF.

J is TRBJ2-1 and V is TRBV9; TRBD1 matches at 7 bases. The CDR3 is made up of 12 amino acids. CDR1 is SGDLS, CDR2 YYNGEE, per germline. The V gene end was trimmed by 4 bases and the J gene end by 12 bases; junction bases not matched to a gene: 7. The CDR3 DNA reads TGTGCCAGCAGCCGACGGGACAGCGTGCAGTTCTTC. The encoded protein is CASSRRDSVQFF. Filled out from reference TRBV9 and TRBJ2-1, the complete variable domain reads DSGVTQTPKHLITATGQRVTLRCSPRSGDLSVYWYQQSLDQGLQFLIQYYNGEERAKGNILERFSAQQFPDLHSELNLSSLELGDSALYFCASSRRDSVQFFGPGTRLTVL.